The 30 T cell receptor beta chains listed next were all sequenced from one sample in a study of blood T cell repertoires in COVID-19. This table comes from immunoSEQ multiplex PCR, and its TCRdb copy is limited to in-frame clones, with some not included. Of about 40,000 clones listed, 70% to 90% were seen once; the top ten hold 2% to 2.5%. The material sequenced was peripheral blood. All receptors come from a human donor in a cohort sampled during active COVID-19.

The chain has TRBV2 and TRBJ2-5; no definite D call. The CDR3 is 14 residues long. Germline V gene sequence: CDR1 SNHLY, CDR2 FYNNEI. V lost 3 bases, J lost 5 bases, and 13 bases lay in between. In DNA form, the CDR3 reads TGTGCCAGCAGTGACAGGTCGGCATTCGAGACCCAGTACTTC. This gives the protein CASSDRSAFETQYF.

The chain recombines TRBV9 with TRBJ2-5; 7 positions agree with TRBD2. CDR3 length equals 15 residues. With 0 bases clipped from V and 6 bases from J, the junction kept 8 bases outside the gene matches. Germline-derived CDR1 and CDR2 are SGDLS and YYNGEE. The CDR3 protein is CASSVEDGGEKTQYF. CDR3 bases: TGTGCCAGCAGCGTAGAAGATGGGGGGGAAAAGACCCAGTACTTC.

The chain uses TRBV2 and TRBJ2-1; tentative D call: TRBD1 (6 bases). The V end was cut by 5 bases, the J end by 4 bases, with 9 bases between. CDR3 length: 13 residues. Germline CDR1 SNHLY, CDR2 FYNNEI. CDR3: CASSYGTYNEQFF. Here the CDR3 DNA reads TGTGCCAGCAGTTACGGGACATACAATGAGCAGTTCTTC.

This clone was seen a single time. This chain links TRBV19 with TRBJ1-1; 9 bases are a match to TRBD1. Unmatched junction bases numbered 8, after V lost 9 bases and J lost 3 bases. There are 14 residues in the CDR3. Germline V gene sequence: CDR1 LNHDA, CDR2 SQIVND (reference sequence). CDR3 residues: CASRTGGKDTEAFF. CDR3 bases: TGTGCCAGCCGAACAGGGGGCAAAGACACTGAAGCTTTCTTT.

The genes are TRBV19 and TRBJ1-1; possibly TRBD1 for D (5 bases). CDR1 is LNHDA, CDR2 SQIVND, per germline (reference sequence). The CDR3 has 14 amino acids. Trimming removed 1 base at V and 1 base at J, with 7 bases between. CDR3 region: CASSIGQPNTEAFF. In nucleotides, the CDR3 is TGTGCCAGTAGTATAGGACAGCCGAACACTGAAGCTTTCTTT.

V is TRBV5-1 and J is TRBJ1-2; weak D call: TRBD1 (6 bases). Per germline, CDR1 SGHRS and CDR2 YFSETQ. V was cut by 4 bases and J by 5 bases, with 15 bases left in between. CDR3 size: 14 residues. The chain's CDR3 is CASSTAGATYGYTF. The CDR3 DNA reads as TGCGCCAGCAGCACCGCAGGGGCGACGTATGGCTACACCTTC. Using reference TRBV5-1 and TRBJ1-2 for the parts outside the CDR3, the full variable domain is KAGVTQTPRYLIKTRGQQVTLSCSPISGHRSVSWYQQTPGQGLQFLFEYFSETQRNKGNFPGRFSGRQFSNSRSEMNVSTLELGDSALYLCASSTAGATYGYTFGSGTRLTVV.

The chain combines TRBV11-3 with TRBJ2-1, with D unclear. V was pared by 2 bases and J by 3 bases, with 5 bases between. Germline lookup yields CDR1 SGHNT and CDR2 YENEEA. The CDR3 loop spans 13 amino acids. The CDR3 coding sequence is TGTGCCAGCAGCTTACCCAGCTACAATGAGCAGTTCTTC. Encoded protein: CASSLPSYNEQFF.

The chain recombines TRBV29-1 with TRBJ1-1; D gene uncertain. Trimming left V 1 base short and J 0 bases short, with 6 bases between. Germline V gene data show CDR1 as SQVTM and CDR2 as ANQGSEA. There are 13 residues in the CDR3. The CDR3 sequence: CSVEASVNTEAFF. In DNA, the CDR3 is TGCAGCGTTGAAGCATCAGTGAACACTGAAGCTTTCTTT. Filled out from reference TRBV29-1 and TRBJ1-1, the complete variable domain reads SAVISQKPSRDICQRGTSLTIQCQVDSQVTMMFWYRQQPGQSLTLIATANQGSEATYESGFVIDKFPISRPNLTFSTLTVSNMSPEDSSIYLCSVEASVNTEAFFGQGTRLTVV.

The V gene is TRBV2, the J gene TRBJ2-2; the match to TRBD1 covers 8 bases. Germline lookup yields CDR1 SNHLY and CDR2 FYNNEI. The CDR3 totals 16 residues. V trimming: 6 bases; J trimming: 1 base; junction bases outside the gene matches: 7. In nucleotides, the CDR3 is TGTGCCAGCAGCAGAACGGGACAGGTGAACACCGGGGAGCTGTTTTTT. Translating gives CASSRTGQVNTGELFF.

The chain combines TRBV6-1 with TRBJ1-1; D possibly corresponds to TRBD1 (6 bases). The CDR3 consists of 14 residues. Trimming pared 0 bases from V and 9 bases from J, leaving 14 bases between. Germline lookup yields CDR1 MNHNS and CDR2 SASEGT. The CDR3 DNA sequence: TGTGCCAGCAGTGAAGCCCCAGGACAGACCCAAGCTTTCTTT. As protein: CASSEAPGQTQAFF.

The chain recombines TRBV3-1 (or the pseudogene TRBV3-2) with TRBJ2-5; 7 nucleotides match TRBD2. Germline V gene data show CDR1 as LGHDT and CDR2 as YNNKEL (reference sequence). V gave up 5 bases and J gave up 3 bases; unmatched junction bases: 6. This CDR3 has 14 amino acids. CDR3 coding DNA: TGTGCCAGCAGCTACCGGGACTATGAAGAGACCCAGTACTTC. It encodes CASSYRDYEETQYF.

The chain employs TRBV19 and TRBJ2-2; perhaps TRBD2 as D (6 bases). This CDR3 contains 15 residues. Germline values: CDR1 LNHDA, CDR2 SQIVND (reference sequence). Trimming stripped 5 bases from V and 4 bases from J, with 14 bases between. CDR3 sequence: CASSRAGGPTGELFF. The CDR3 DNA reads TGTGCCAGTAGTCGAGCCGGGGGACCCACCGGGGAGCTGTTTTTT.

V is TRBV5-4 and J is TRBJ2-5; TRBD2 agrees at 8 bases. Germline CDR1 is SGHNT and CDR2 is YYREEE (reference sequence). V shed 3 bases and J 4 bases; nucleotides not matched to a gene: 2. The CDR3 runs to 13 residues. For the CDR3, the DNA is TGTGCCAGCAGCTCGGGGGGGCGAGAGACCCAGTACTTC. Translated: CASSSGGRETQYF.

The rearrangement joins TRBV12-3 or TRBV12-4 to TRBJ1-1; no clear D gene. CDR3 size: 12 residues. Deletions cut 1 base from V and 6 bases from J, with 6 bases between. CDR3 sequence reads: CASSLVGAEAFF. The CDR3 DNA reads TGTGCCAGCAGTTTAGTCGGGGCTGAAGCTTTCTTT.

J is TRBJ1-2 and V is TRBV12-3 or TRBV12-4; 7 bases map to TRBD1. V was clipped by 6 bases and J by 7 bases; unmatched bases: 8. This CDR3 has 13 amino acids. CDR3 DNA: TGTGCCAGCAGGTCGGGACAGATTCTTGGCTACACCTTC. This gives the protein CASRSGQILGYTF.

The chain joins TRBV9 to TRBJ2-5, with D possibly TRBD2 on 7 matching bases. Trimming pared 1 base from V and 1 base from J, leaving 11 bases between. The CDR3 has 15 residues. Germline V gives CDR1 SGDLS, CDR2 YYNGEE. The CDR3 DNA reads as TGTGCCAGCAGCGTATGGGGGGGGCCCCAAGAGACCCAGTACTTC. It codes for CASSVWGGPQETQYF.

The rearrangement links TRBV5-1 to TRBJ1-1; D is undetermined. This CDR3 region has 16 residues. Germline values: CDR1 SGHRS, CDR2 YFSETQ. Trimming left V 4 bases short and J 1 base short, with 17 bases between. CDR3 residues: CASSRFREGENTEAFF. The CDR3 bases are TGCGCCAGCAGCAGGTTTCGGGAGGGTGAGAACACTGAAGCTTTCTTT.

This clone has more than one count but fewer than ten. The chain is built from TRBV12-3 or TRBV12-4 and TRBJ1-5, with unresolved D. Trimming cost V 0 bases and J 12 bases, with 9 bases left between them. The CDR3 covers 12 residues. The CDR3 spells CASSLASGLQHF. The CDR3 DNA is TGTGCCAGCAGTTTAGCGTCCGGTCTCCAGCATTTT.

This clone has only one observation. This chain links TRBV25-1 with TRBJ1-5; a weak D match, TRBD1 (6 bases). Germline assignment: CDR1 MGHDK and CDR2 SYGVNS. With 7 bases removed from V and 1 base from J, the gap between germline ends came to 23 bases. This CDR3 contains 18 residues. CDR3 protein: CASTSKGGVGKSNQPQHF. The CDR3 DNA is TGTGCCAGCACATCCAAAGGGGGGGTCGGGAAGAGCAATCAGCCCCAGCATTTT.

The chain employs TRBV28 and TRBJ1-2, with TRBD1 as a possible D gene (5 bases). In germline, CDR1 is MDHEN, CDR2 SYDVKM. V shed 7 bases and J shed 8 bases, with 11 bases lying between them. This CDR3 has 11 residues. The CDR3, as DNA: TGTGCCAGCATGACAGCGCGGGGCTACACCTTC. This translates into CASMTARGYTF.

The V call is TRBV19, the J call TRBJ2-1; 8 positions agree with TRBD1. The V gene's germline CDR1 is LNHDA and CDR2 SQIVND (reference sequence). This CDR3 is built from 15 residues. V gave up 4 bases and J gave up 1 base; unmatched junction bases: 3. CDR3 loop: CASSTRTGSYNEQFF. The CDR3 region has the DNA TGTGCCAGTAGTACGCGGACAGGGTCCTACAATGAGCAGTTCTTC.

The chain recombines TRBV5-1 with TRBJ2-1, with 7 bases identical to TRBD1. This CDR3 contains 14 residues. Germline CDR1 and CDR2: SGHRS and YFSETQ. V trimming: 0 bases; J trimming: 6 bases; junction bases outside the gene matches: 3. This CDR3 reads CASSLGQGSNEQFF. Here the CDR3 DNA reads TGCGCCAGCAGCTTGGGACAGGGTTCCAATGAGCAGTTCTTC.

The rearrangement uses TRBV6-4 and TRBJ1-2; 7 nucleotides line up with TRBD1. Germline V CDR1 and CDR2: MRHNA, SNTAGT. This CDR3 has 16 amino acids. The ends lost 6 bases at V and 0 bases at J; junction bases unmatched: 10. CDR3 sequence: CASSKGTERSNYGYTF. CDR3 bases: TGTGCCAGCAGCAAGGGGACAGAGAGATCTAACTATGGCTACACCTTC.

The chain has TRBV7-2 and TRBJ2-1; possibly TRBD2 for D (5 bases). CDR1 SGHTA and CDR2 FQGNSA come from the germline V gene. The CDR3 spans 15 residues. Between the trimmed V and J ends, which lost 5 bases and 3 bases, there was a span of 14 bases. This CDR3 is CASSPPGSYYNEQFF. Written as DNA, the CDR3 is TGTGCCAGCAGCCCTCCGGGGTCTTACTACAATGAGCAGTTCTTC.

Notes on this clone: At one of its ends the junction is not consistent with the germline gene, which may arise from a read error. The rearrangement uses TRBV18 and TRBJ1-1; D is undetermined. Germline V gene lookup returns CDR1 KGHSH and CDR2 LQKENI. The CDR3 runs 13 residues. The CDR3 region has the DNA TGTGCCAGCCCACCGAGAGGGAACACTGAAGCTTTCTTT. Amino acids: CASPPRGNTEAFF.

The CDR3 coding sequence is TGTGCCAGCAGCTCGAGGACTAGCGGGGGGGCAGGGGAGCTGTTTTTT. Translating gives CASSSRTSGGAGELFF. The J gene is TRBJ2-2, the V gene TRBV11-2; 15 nucleotides match TRBD2. CDR1 SGHAT and CDR2 FQNNGV come from the germline V gene. The CDR3 runs 16 residues. The V gene end was trimmed by 4 bases and the J gene end by 8 bases; junction bases not matched to a gene: 5.

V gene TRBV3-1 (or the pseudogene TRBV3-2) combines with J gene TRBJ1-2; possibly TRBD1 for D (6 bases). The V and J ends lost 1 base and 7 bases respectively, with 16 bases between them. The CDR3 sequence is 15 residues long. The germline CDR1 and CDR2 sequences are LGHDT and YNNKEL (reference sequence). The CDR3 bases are TGTGCCAGCAGCCAAGCCGTTGTGGGGGCTTTTGGCTACACCTTC. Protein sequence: CASSQAVVGAFGYTF.

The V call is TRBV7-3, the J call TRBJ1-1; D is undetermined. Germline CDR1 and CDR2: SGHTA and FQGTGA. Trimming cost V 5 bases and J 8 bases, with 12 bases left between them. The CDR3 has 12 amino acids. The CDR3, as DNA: TGTGCCAGCAGCCGGTACAGAGCAGAAGCTTTCTTT. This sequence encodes CASSRYRAEAFF.

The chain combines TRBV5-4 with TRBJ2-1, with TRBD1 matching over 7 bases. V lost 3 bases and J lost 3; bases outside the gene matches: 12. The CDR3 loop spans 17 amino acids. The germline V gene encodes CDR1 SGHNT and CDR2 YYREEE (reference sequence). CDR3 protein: CASSSPNRGSGYNEQFF. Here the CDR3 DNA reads TGTGCCAGCAGCTCCCCAAACAGGGGATCGGGCTACAATGAGCAGTTCTTC.

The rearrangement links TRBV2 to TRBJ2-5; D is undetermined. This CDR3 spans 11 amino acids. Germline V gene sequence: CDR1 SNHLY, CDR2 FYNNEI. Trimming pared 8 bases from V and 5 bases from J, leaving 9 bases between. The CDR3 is CASVLFETQYF. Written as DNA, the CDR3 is TGTGCCAGCGTTCTATTCGAGACCCAGTACTTC.